The 20 T cell receptor beta chains in this list originate from one sample, sequenced in a study of shared clonotypes between healthy human individuals. Generated by immunoSEQ multiplex PCR, the TCRdb table keeps only in-frame clones and is missing some. This sample has about 990,000 clones, with around 82% found just once. The material sequenced was memory CD4+ T cells from PBMCs. The subset was: CD45RA-negative fraction. The receptor set was obtained from a man between 18 and 35 years old in good health. Some clones in this sample may be carry-over from other donors' samples.

The chain joins TRBV10-3 to TRBJ2-1; D could derive from TRBD1 or TRBD2 (5 bases each). Trimming took 9 bases from V and 8 from J, leaving 20 bases between them. This CDR3 has 14 residues. Germline loops: CDR1 ENHRY, CDR2 SYGVKD. CDR3 loop: CAIGAGLRGHEQFF. CDR3 bases: TGTGCCATTGGTGCGGGCCTTAGGGGCCATGAGCAGTTCTTC.

The CDR3 coding sequence is TGTGCCAGCTCCTTACAGGTCTCCTACGAGCAGTACTTC. It specifies CASSLQVSYEQYF. The rearrangement links TRBV18 to TRBJ2-7; D might be TRBD1 (5 bases). This CDR3 comprises 13 residues. The germline V gene encodes CDR1 KGHSH and CDR2 LQKENI. Trimming cost V 6 bases and J 0 bases, with 9 bases left between them.

The chain is built from TRBV28 and TRBJ2-3, with D possibly TRBD1 on 5 matching bases. V dropped 7 bases and J dropped 4 bases, with 15 bases sitting between them. The germline V gene has CDR1 MDHEN and CDR2 SYDVKM. CDR3 length equals 14 residues. CDR3 nucleotides: TGTGCCAGCATGGATAACGAAGGGGCAGATACGCAGTATTTT. Translating gives CASMDNEGADTQYF.

This clone was detected a few times. J is TRBJ2-5 and V is TRBV13; tentative D call: TRBD1 (5 bases). There are 13 residues in the CDR3. The germline gives CDR1 PRHDT, CDR2 FYEKMQ (reference sequence). The V and J ends lost 1 base and 7 bases respectively, with 10 bases between them. CDR3 sequence reads: CASSLDRGGTQYF. For the CDR3, the DNA is TGTGCCAGCAGCTTAGATAGGGGCGGGACCCAGTACTTC. The full variable domain, rest sourced from reference TRBV13 and TRBJ2-5, is AAGVIQSPRHLIKEKRETATLKCYPIPRHDTVYWYQQGPGQDPQFLISFYEKMQSDKGSIPDRFSAQQFSDYHSELNMSSLELGDSALYFCASSLDRGGTQYFGPGTRLLVL.

The rearrangement joins TRBV6-5 to TRBJ1-4, with D possibly matching TRBD1 (6 bases). The CDR3 covers 12 residues. The V end lost 11 bases, the J end lost 5 bases, and 12 bases lay between the germline ends. Germline CDR1 MNHEY, CDR2 SVGAGI. CDR3 sequence reads: CASAGANEKLFF. For the CDR3, the DNA is TGTGCCTCGGCGGGGGCAAATGAAAAACTGTTTTTT.

The chain has TRBV15 and TRBJ1-4; the D is unclear. Trimming removed 4 bases at V and 5 bases at J, with 8 bases between. CDR1 and CDR2 (germline): LNHNV, YYDKDF (reference sequence). This CDR3 is built from 13 residues. CDR3: CATSMALNEKLFF. CDR3 sequence (DNA): TGTGCCACCAGCATGGCGCTAAATGAAAAACTGTTTTTT. Complete variable domain (other parts from reference TRBV15 and TRBJ1-4): DAMVIQNPRYQVTQFGKPVTLSCSQTLNHNVMYWYQQKSSQAPKLLFHYYDKDFNNEADTPDNFQSRRPNTSFCFLDIRSPGLGDTAMYLCATSMALNEKLFFGSGTQLSVL.

The chain employs TRBV15 and TRBJ2-7; 10 bases are a match to TRBD2. This CDR3 is 17 amino acids long. The V and J ends lost 0 bases and 0 bases, in that order; junction bases with no gene match: 5. Germline V gives CDR1 LNHNV, CDR2 YYDKDF (reference sequence). The chain's CDR3 is CATSRDFSSGSSYEQYF. As DNA, the CDR3 is TGTGCCACCAGCAGAGACTTCTCTAGCGGGAGCTCCTACGAGCAGTACTTC.

The V gene is TRBV9, the J gene TRBJ2-1; D not resolved. Trimming removed 4 bases from V and 5 bases from J, with 10 bases in between. The CDR3 has 13 amino acids. Germline V CDR1 and CDR2: SGDLS, YYNGEE. The CDR3 loop reads CASSTLPNNEQFF. The CDR3 bases are TGTGCCAGCAGCACCCTACCGAACAATGAGCAGTTCTTC.

V is TRBV19 and J is TRBJ1-1, with D uncertain. V shed 0 bases and J shed 4 bases, with 9 bases lying between them. Germline V gives CDR1 LNHDA, CDR2 SQIVND (reference sequence). The CDR3 covers 14 residues. CDR3 in amino acids: CASSIDRWATEAFF. The CDR3 coding sequence is TGTGCCAGTAGTATAGATAGGTGGGCCACTGAAGCTTTCTTT.

The chain combines TRBV6-7 with TRBJ2-1; D is uncertain. TRBV6-7 is recorded as an ORF, its role being uncertain. Trimming removed 2 bases from V and 6 bases from J, with 11 bases in between. The length of the CDR3 is 14 residues. CDR3 DNA: TGTGCCAGCAGTTACCGGGCCTATGGCAATGAGCAGTTCTTC. It specifies CASSYRAYGNEQFF.

The V and J genes are TRBV19 and TRBJ1-2; tentative D call: TRBD1 (6 bases). Trimming removed 1 base from V and 0 bases from J, with 12 bases in between. CDR1 is LNHDA, CDR2 SQIVND, per germline (reference sequence). The CDR3 sequence is 16 residues long. The CDR3 sequence is CASSIGGRTANYGYTF. CDR3 DNA: TGTGCCAGTAGTATAGGGGGCAGGACAGCTAACTATGGCTACACCTTC.

The rearrangement uses TRBV15 and TRBJ1-4, with D tentatively TRBD1 (6 bases). Germline CDR1 and CDR2: LNHNV and YYDKDF (reference sequence). The CDR3 is 16 residues long. The V end lost 0 bases, the J end lost 8 bases, and 16 bases lay between the germline ends. The CDR3 here is CATSRDGGQGSEKLFF. DNA for the CDR3: TGTGCCACCAGCAGAGATGGGGGGCAGGGAAGCGAAAAACTGTTTTTT.

The sample holds a few counts of this clone. The chain uses TRBV27 and TRBJ2-7, with D possibly TRBD2 on 6 matching bases. Germline loops: CDR1 MNHEY, CDR2 SMNVEV (reference sequence). Trimming cost V 4 bases and J 7 bases, with 17 bases left between them. CDR3 length: 14 residues. CDR3 coding DNA: TGTGCCAGCAGTTCCCCGGGACTGGGCTCGGAGCAGTACTTC. It encodes CASSSPGLGSEQYF.

The chain has TRBV11-1 and TRBJ1-1; no clear D gene. The germline V gene has CDR1 SGHAT and CDR2 FQDESV (reference sequence). V shed 1 base and J shed 1 base, with 7 bases lying between them. This CDR3 contains 14 residues. CDR3 residues: CASSLEGWNTEAFF. The CDR3 region has the DNA TGTGCCAGCAGCTTAGAGGGTTGGAACACTGAAGCTTTCTTT.

The chain recombines TRBV18 with TRBJ2-2; TRBD1 aligns across 9 bases. The CDR3 has 18 amino acids. J was trimmed by 6 bases and V by 3 bases; bases with no gene match: 14. Germline assignment: CDR1 KGHSH and CDR2 LQKENI. This CDR3 is CASSPFGPGTGLAGELFF. The CDR3 bases are TGTGCCAGCTCACCCTTCGGTCCCGGGACAGGGTTGGCCGGGGAGCTGTTTTTT.

The chain is built from TRBV5-4 and TRBJ2-7; D possibly corresponds to TRBD1 (5 bases). From germline, CDR1 is SGHNT and CDR2 YYREEE (reference sequence). The CDR3 spans 14 residues. Trimming cost V 3 bases and J 1 base, with 11 bases left between them. In DNA, the CDR3 is TGTGCCAGCAGCTCAAAGGGGCCGTCCTACGAGCAGTACTTC. It specifies CASSSKGPSYEQYF.

The gene calls are TRBV5-4 and TRBJ1-2; TRBD1 might be the D (6 bases). Germline loops: CDR1 SGHNT, CDR2 YYREEE (reference sequence). The CDR3 covers 16 residues. V gave up 0 bases and J gave up 8 bases, with 20 bases separating them. The CDR3 nucleotides read TGTGCCAGCAGCTTGGGTGGACAGCAATACAACTCGGGCTACACCTTC. Translating gives CASSLGGQQYNSGYTF.

The rearrangement uses TRBV4-1 and TRBJ2-5; the D gene is possibly TRBD2 (7 bases). Per the germline V gene, CDR1 is MGHRA and CDR2 is YSYEKL. CDR3 length: 16 amino acids. The germline V and J ends were trimmed by 0 bases and 4 bases, with 15 bases remaining between them. CDR3 nucleotide sequence: TGCGCCAGCAGCCAAGATGGGCGGGCGGGGGCAGAGACCCAGTACTTC. This sequence encodes CASSQDGRAGAETQYF.

The chain links TRBV6-7 to TRBJ2-7, with D maybe TRBD1 (5 bases). TRBV6-7 is flagged as an ORF with uncertain function. CDR3 length equals 15 residues. Trimming pared 2 bases from V and 2 bases from J, leaving 13 bases between. The CDR3 DNA reads as TGTGCCAGCAGTTACCCACCGACACAGGCCTACGAGCAGTACTTC. Translated: CASSYPPTQAYEQYF.

The rearrangement links TRBV5-4 to TRBJ1-1; no reliable D call. V lost 0 bases and J 4 bases, leaving 10 bases between the germline ends. CDR1 SGHNT and CDR2 YYREEE come from the germline V gene (reference sequence). There are 14 residues in the CDR3. CDR3 region: CASSLAEAGTEAFF. The CDR3 DNA reads as TGTGCCAGCAGCTTGGCGGAAGCAGGCACTGAAGCTTTCTTT.